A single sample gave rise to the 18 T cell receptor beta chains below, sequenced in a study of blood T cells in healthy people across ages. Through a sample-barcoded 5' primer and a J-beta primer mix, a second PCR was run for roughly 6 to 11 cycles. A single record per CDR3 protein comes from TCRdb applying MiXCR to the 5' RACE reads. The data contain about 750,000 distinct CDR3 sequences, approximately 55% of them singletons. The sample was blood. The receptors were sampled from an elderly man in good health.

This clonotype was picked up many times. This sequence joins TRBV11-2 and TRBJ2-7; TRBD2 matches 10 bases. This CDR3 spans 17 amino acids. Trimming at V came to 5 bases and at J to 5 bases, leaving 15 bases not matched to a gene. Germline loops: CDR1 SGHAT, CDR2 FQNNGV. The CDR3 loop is CASSPISGLAKLNEQYF. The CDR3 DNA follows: TGTGCCAGCAGCCCGATATCGGGACTAGCGAAATTGAACGAGCAGTACTTC. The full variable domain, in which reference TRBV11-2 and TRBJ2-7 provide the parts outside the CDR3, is EAGVAQSPRYKIIEKRQSVAFWCNPISGHATLYWYQQILGQGPKLLIQFQNNGVVDDSQLPKDRFSAERLKGVDSTLKIQPAKLEDSAVYLCASSPISGLAKLNEQYFGPGTRLTVT.

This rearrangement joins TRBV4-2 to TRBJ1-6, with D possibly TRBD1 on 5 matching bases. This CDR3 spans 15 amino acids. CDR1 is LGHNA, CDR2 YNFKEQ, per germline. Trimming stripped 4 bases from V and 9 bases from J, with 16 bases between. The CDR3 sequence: CASSRSRDAGSPLHF. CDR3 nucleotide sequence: TGTGCCAGCAGCCGGAGCAGGGACGCAGGTTCACCCCTCCACTTT.

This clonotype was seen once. CDR3 nucleotide sequence: TGTGCCAGCAGCCGGACTAGCCTGAGTGAGACCCAGTACTTC. Protein sequence: CASSRTSLSETQYF. The chain couples TRBV7-2 to TRBJ2-5, with TRBD2 identical over 8 bases. The germline gives CDR1 SGHTA, CDR2 FQGNSA. V shed 5 bases, J shed 5 bases, and the junction held 7 bases outside the gene matches. The CDR3 sequence is 14 residues long.

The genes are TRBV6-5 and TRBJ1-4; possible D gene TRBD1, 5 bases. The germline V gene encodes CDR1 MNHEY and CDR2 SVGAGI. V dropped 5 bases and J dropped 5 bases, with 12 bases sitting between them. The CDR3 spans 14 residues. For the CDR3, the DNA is TGTGCCAGCAGTAGAGGGACGGTGAATGAAAAACTGTTTTTT. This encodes CASSRGTVNEKLFF.

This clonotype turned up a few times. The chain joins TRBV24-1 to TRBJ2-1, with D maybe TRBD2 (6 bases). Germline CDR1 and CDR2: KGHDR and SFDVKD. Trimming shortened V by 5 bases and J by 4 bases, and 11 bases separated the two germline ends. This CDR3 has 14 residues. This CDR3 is CATSGYGGYNEQFF. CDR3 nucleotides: TGTGCCACCAGTGGGTACGGAGGGTACAATGAGCAGTTCTTC.

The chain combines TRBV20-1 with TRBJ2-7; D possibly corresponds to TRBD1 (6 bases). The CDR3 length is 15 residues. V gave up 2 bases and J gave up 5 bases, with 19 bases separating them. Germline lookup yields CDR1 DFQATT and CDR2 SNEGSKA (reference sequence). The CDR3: CSARPLQGNPHEQYF. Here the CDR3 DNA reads TGCAGTGCTAGACCACTCCAGGGGAACCCCCACGAGCAGTACTTC.

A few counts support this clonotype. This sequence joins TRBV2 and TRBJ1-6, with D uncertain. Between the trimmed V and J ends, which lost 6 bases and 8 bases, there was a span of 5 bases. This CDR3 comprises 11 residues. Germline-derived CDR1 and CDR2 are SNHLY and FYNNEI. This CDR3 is CASRIDSPLHF. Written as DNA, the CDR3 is TGTGCCAGCAGGATCGATTCACCCCTCCACTTT.

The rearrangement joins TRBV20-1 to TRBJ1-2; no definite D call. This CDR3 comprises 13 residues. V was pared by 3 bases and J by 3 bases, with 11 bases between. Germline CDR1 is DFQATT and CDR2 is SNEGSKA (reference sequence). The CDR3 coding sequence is TGCAGTGCTAGCGTGACCGATTACTATGGCTACACCTTC. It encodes CSASVTDYYGYTF.

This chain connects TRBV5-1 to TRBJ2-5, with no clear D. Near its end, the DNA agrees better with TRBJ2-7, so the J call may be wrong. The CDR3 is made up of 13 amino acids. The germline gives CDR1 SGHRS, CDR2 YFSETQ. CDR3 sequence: CASATGRTYEQYF. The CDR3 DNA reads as TGCGCCAGCGCAACGGGCCGTACCTACGAGCAGTACTTC.

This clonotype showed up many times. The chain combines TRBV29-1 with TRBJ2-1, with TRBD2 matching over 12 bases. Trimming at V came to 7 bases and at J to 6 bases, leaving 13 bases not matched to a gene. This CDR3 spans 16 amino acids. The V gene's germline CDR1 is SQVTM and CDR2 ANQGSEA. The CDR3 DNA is TGCAGCGGAGGGTTGGCTAGCGGGAGGGTGGTCAATGAGCAGTTCTTC. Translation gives CSGGLASGRVVNEQFF.

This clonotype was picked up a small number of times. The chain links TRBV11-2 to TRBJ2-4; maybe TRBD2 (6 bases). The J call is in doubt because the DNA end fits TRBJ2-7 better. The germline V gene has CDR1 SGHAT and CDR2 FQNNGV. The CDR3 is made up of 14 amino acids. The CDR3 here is CASSLEDYPYEQYF. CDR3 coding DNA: TGTGCCAGCAGCTTAGAGGACTACCCCTACGAGCAGTACTTC.

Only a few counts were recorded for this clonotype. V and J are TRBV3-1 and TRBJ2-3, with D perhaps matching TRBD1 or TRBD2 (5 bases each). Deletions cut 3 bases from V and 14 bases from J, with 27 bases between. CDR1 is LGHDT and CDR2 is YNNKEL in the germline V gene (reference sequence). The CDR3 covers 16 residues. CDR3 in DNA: TGTGCCAGCAGCCAGTATTCCGGGGCCCAGCACAGATACGCGTATTTT. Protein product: CASSQYSGAQHRYAYF.

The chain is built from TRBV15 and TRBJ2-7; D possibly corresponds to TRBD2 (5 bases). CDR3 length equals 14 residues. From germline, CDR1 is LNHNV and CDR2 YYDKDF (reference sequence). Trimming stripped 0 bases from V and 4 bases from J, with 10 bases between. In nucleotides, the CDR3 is TGTGCCACCAGCAGAGATCCGTCGGGATACGAGCAGTACTTC. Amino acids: CATSRDPSGYEQYF.

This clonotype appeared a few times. CDR3 DNA: TGTGCCAGCAGCCAGGTCCTAGCCGGGGCCAGACCCAATGAGCAGTTCTTC. Its translation: CASSQVLAGARPNEQFF. The chain carries TRBV4-2 and TRBJ2-1; tentatively, D is TRBD1 or TRBD2 (5 bases each). The V gene lost 3 bases and the J gene lost 6 bases, with 21 bases spanning the gap. Germline V gene lookup returns CDR1 LGHNA and CDR2 YNFKEQ. The CDR3 covers 17 residues.

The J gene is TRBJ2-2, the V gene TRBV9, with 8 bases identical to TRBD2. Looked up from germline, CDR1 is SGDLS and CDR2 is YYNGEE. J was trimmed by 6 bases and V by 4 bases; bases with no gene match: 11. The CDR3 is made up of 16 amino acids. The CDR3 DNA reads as TGTGCCAGCAGCCCCCACCACGGGAGGGCCGCCGGGGAGCTGTTTTTT. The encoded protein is CASSPHHGRAAGELFF.

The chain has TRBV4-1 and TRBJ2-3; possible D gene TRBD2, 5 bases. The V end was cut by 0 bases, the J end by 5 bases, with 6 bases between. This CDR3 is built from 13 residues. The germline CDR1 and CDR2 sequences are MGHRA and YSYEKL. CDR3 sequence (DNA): TGCGCCAGCAGCCAAGATGAGGGAGATACGCAGTATTTT. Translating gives CASSQDEGDTQYF.

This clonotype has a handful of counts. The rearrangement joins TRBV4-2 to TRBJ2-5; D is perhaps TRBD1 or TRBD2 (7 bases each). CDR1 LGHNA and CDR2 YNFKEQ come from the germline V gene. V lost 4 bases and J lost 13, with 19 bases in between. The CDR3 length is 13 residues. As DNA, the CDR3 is TGTGCCAGCAGCCCAACCCGGGGGGACAGTCCGTACTTC. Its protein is CASSPTRGDSPYF.

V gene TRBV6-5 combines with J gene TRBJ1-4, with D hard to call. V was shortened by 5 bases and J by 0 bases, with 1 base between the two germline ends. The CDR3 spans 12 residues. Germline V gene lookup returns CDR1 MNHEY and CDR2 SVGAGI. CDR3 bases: TGTGCCAGCAGTGCAACTAATGAAAAACTGTTTTTT. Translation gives CASSATNEKLFF.